This T cell receptor (beta chain) was recorded in a study of T cell responses to AZD1222 COVID-19 vaccine. Germline loops: CDR1 SEHNR, CDR2 FQNEAQ (reference sequence). CDR3 length: 13 residues. The junction had 6 bases not matched to a gene; V was cut back by 3 bases and J by 7 bases. Assay: immunoSEQ multiplex PCR; the TCRdb copy retains only in-frame clones and omits some. The sample records about 100,000 clones, roughly 90% being singletons. Some second doses came at about 4 weeks and others at about 12 weeks; these were pooled. This sequence originates from an adult who received the AZD1222 COVID-19 vaccine. The rearrangement uses TRBV7-9 and TRBJ2-7, with TRBD1 matching over 7 bases. The sequencing here drew on peripheral blood, taken 28 days after the second AZD1222 dose. The CDR3 sequence is CASSFFDREEQYF. The CDR3 region has the DNA TGTGCCAGCAGCTTCTTCGACAGGGAGGAGCAGTACTTC.